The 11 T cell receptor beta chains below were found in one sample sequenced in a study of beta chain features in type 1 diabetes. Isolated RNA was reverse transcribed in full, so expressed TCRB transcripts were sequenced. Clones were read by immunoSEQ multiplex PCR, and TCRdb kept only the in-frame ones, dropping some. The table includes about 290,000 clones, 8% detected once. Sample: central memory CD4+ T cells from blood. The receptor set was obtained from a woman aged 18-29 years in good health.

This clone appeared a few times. DNA of the CDR3: TGTGCCAGCAGTGAATTAGGTCCGGTCCTCACCGGGGAGCTGTTTTTT. It translates to CASSELGPVLTGELFF. The rearrangement uses TRBV2 and TRBJ2-2; D is unresolved. The length of the CDR3 is 16 residues. Germline V gives CDR1 SNHLY, CDR2 FYNNEI. Trimming removed 2 bases at V and 4 bases at J, with 14 bases between.

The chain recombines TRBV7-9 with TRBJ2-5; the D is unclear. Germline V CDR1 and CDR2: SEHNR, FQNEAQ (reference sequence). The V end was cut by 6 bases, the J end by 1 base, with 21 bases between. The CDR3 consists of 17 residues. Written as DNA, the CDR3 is TGTGCCAGCAGTGGCAGAACCATACGAACTCCCCAAGAGACCCAGTACTTC. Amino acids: CASSGRTIRTPQETQYF.

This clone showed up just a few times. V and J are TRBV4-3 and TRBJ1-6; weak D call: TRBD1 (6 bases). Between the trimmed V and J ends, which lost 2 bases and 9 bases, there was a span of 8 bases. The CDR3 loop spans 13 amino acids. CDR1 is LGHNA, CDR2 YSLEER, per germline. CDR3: CASSQRQASPLHF. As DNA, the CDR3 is TGCGCCAGCAGCCAACGACAGGCTTCACCCCTCCACTTT.

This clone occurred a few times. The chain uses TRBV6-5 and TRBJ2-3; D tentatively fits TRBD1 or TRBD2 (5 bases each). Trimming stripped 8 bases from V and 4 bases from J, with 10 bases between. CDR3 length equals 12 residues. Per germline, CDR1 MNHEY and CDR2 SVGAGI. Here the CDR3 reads CASGGLPDTQYF. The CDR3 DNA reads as TGTGCCAGCGGGGGTCTTCCAGATACGCAGTATTTT.

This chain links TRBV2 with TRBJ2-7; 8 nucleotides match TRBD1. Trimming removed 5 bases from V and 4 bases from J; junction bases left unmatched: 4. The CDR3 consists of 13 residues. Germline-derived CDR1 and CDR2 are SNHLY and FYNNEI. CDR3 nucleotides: TGTGCCAGCAGTCGGACAGGGAGGTACGAGCAGTACTTC. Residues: CASSRTGRYEQYF.

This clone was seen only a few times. In DNA form, the CDR3 reads TGTGCCAGCAGTTACTTTCTAGGACAGGGTCCCTACGAGCAGTACGTC. This encodes CASSYFLGQGPYEQYV. The rearrangement uses TRBV7-4 and TRBJ2-7; 8 bases fit TRBD1. The germline V gene has CDR1 SGHVT and CDR2 SQSDAQ. The CDR3 is 16 residues long. V lost 6 bases and J lost 2; bases outside the gene matches: 12.

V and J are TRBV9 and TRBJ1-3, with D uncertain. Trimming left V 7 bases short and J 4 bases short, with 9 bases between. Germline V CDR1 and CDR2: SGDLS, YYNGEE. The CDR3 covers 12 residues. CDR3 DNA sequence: TGTGCCAGCGGAACCCAAGGAAACACCATATATTTT. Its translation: CASGTQGNTIYF.

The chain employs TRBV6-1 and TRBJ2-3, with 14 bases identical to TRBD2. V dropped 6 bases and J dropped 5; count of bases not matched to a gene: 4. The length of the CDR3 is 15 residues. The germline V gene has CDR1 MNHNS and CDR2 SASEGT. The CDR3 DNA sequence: TGTGCCAGCAGGGGGGGACTAGCGGGAGAAGATACGCAGTATTTT. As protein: CASRGGLAGEDTQYF.

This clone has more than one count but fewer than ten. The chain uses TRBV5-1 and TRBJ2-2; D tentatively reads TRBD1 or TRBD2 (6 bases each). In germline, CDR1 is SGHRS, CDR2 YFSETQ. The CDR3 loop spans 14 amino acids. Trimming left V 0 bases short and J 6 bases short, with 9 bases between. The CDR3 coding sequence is TGCGCCAGCAGCTTGGACAGGGAGGCCGGGGAGCTGTTTTTT. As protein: CASSLDREAGELFF. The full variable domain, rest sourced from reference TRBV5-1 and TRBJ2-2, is KAGVTQTPRYLIKTRGQQVTLSCSPISGHRSVSWYQQTPGQGLQFLFEYFSETQRNKGNFPGRFSGRQFSNSRSEMNVSTLELGDSALYLCASSLDREAGELFFGEGSRLTVL.

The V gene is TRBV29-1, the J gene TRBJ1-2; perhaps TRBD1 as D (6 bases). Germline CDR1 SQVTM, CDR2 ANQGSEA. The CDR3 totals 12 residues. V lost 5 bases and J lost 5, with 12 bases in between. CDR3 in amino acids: CSVYGQLYGYTF. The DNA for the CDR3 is TGCAGCGTTTACGGACAGCTTTATGGCTACACCTTC.

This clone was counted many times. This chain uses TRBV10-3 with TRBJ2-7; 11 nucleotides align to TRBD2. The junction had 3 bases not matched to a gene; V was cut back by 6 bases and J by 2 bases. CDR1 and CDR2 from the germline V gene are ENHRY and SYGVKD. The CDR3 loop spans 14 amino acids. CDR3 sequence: CAISGGLAAYEQYF. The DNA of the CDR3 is TGTGCCATCAGCGGGGGACTAGCGGCCTACGAGCAGTACTTC.